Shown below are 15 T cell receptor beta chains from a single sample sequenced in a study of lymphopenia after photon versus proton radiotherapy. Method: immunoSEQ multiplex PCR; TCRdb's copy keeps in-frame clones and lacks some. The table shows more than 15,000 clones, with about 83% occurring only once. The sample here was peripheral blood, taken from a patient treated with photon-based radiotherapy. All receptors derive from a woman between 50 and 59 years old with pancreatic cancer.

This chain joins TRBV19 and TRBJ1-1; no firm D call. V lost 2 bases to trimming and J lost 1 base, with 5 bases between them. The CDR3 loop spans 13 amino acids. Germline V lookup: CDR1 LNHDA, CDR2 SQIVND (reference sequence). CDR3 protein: CASSIRGNTEAFF. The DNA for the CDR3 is TGTGCCAGTAGTATACGCGGGAACACTGAAGCTTTCTTT.

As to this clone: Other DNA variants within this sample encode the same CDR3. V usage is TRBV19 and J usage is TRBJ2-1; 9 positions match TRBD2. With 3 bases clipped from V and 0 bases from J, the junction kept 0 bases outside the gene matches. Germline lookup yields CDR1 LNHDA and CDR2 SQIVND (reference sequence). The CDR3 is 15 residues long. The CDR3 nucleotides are TGTGCCAGTAGTATGACTAGCGGCTCCTACAATGAGCAGTTCTTC. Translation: CASSMTSGSYNEQFF.

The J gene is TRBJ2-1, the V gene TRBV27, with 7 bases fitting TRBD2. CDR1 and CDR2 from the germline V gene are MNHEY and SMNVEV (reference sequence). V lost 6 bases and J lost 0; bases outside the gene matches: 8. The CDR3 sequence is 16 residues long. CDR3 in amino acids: CASRSSGSGSYNEQFF. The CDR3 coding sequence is TGTGCCAGCAGGAGTAGCGGGTCAGGCTCCTACAATGAGCAGTTCTTC.

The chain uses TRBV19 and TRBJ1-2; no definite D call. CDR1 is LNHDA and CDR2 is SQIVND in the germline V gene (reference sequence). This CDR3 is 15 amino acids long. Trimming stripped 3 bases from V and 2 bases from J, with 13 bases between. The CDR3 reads CASSMVGHGNYGYTF. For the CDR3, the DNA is TGTGCCAGTAGTATGGTGGGCCACGGCAACTATGGCTACACCTTC.

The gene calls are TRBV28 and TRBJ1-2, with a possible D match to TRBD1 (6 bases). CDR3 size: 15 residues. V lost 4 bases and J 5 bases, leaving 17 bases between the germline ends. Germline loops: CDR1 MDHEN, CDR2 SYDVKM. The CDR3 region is CASSSPYRVGYGYTF. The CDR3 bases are TGTGCCAGCAGTTCCCCCTACAGGGTTGGGTATGGCTACACCTTC.

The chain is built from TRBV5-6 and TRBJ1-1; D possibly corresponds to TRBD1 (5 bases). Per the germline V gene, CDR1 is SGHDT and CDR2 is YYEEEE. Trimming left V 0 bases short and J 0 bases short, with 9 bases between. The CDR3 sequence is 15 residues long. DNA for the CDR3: TGTGCCAGCAGCTTGGTGGGGACGGTGAACACTGAAGCTTTCTTT. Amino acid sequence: CASSLVGTVNTEAFF.

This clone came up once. DNA of the CDR3: TGTGCCAGCGGGGACAGGGCCAATCAGCCCCAGCATTTT. Translation: CASGDRANQPQHF. The chain joins TRBV2 to TRBJ1-5; 9 positions match TRBD1. This CDR3 has 13 amino acids. J lost 3 bases, V lost 8 bases, and 2 bases had no gene match. Germline CDR1 reads SNHLY; CDR2 reads FYNNEI.

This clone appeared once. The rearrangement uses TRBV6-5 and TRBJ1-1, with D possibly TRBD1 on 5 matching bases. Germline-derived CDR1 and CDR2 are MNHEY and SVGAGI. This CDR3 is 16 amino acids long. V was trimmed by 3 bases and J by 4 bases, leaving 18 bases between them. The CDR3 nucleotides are TGTGCCAGCAGTTATGGTTGGGGAGGGGAGGCCACTGAAGCTTTCTTT. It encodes CASSYGWGGEATEAFF.

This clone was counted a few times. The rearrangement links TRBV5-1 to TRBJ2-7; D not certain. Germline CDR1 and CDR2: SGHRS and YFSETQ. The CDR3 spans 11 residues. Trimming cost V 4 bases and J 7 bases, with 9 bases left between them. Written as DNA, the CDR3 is TGCGCCAGCAGCACCTTGGGGGAGCAGTACTTC. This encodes CASSTLGEQYF.

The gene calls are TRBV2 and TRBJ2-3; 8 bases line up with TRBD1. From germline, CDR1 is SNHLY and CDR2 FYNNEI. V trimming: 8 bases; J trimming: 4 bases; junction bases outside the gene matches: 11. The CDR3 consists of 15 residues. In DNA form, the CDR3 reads TGTGCCAGCTTATCCGGACAGGGAGGCCCAGATACGCAGTATTTT. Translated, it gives CASLSGQGGPDTQYF.

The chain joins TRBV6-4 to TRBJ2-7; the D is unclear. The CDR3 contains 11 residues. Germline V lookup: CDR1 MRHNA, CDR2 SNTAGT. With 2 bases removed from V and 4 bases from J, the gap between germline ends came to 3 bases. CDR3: CASSDGYEQYF. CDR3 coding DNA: TGTGCCAGCAGTGACGGTTACGAGCAGTACTTC.

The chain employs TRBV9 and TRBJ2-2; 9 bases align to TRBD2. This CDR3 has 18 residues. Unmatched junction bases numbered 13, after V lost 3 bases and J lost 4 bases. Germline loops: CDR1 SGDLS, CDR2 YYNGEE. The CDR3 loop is CASSGVVGGRAFTGELFF. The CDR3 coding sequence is TGTGCCAGCAGCGGGGTAGTGGGCGGGAGGGCCTTCACCGGGGAGCTGTTTTTT.

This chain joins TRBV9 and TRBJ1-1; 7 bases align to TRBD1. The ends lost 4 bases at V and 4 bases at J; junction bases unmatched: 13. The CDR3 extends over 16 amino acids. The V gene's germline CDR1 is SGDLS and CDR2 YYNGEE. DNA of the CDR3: TGTGCCAGCAGCCGTAGACAGGGTGGGGCTAGCACTGAAGCTTTCTTT. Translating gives CASSRRQGGASTEAFF. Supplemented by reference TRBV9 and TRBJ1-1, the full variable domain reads DSGVTQTPKHLITATGQRVTLRCSPRSGDLSVYWYQQSLDQGLQFLIQYYNGEERAKGNILERFSAQQFPDLHSELNLSSLELGDSALYFCASSRRQGGASTEAFFGQGTRLTVV.

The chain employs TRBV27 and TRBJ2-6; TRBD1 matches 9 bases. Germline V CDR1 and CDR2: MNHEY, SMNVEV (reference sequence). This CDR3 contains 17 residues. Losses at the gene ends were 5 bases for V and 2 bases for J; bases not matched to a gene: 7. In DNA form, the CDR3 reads TGTGCCAGCAGTCAAGGACAGGGGTTCGCTGGGGCCAACGTCCTGACTTTC. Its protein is CASSQGQGFAGANVLTF.

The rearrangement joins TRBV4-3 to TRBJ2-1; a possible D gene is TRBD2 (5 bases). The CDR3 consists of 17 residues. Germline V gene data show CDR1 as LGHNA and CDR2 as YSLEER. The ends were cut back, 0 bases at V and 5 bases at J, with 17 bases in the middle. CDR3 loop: CASSQDGAARAHNEQFF. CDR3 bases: TGCGCCAGCAGCCAAGATGGAGCGGCAAGAGCCCACAATGAGCAGTTCTTC.